This TCR beta chain was identified in a study of T cell clones after liver transplantation. CDR1 and CDR2 from the germline V gene are MDHEN and SYDVKM. V was clipped by 2 bases and J by 0 bases, with 14 bases between them. The CDR3 totals 16 residues. This table comes from immunoSEQ multiplex PCR, and its TCRdb copy is limited to in-frame clones, with some not included. The profile shows over 90,000 clones, around 84% of them singletons. The V and J genes are TRBV28 and TRBJ2-7, with no clear D. Specimen: CD4+ T cells from blood, collected around 49 months after liver transplant. The clonotype comes from a human patient who received a liver transplant. Some T cells may possibly be graft donor cells. The CDR3 DNA is TGTGCCAGCAGTTTAGTGGGTCAGGCCAGCTCCTACGAGCAGTACTTC. It specifies CASSLVGQASSYEQYF.